This TCR beta chain appears in the sequencing data of a study of neoadjuvant anti-PD-1 for oral cavity cancer. Background on the study: Around day 43, patients without progression received a fourth nivolumab dose before surgery. General study findings and limits: Non-responders to neoadjuvant nivolumab had significantly more clonal PBMC T cells than responders. With a few patients per group, TCR findings need larger cohorts.

Time point meaning: after neoadjuvant nivolumab, at surgical resection. Blood cells were analyzed directly, without culture or expansion. To note about this clone: Its antigen is not identified.

Assay used: immunoSEQ multiplex PCR; TCRdb lists only in-frame clones, some missing. The table includes approximately 68,000 clones, around 85% detected once. CDR1 and CDR2 (germline): MDHEN, SYDVKM. Trimming took off 4 bases at V and 4 bases at J, with 15 bases between the two ends. The CDR3 has 15 residues. The chain combines TRBV28 with TRBJ2-3, with D possibly matching TRBD2 (6 bases). This receptor was identified in a person aged 40 to 85 with oral cavity squamous cell carcinoma. The sequences come from PBMCs, collected after nivolumab (anti-PD-1) treatment. CDR3 sequence (DNA): TGTGCCAGCAGTTCCGCTAGCGCAGGCGCAGATACGCAGTATTTT. Translating it yields CASSSASAGADTQYF.